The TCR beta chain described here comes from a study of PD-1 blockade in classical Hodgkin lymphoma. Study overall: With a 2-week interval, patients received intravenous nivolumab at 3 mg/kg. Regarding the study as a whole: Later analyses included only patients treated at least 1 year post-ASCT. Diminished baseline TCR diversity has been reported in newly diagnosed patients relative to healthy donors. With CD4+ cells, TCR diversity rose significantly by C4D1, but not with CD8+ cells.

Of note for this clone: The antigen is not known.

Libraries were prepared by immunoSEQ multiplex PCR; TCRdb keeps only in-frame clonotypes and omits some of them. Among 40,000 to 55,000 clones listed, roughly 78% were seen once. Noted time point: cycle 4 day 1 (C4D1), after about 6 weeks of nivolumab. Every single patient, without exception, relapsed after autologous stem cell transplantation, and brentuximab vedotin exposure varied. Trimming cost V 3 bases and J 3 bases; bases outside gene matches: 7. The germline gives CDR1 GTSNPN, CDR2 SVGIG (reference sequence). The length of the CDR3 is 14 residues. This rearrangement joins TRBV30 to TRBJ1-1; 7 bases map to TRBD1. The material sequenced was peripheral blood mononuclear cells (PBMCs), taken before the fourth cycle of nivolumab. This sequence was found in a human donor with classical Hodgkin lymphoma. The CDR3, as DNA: TGTGCCTGGAGGCCCAGGGGGACAGACACTGAAGCTTTCTTT. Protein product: CAWRPRGTDTEAFF.